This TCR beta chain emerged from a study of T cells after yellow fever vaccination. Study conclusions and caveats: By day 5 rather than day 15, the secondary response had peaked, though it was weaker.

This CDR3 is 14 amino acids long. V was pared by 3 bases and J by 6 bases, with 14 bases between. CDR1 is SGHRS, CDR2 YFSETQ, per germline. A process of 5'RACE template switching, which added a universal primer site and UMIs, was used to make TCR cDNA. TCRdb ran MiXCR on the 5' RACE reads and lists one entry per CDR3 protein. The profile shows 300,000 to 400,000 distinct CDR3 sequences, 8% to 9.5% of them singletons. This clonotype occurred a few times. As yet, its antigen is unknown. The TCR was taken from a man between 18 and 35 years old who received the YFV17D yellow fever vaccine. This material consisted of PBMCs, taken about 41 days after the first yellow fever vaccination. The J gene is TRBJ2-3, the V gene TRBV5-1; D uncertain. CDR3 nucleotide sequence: TGCGCCAGCAGCTCAAAGGTGATTGACGATACGCAGTATTTT. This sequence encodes CASSSKVIDDTQYF.